The present TCR beta chain was sequenced within a study of glioma-infiltrating T cells after dendritic cell vaccination (dated by TCRdb to 2016 to 2017). For the study in its entirety: Of the approximately 15 glioblastoma patients in the cohort, all drawn from Phase I and II dendritic cell vaccination trials, 9 were newly diagnosed and 6 had recurrent disease. Autologous tumor lysate-pulsed dendritic cell vaccination was administered to the patients between about 2003 and 2013. To make the vaccine, monocyte-derived dendritic cells were cultured for less than nine days with IL-4 and GM-CSF and then pulsed overnight with autologous tumor lysate. Each patient got three intradermal injections of the dendritic cell vaccine, spaced at biweekly intervals, in the arm below the axilla. Tumor-infiltrating lymphocyte content was quantified and tumor and blood repertoires were compared in dendritic cell-vaccinated glioblastoma patients by deep sequencing of TCR beta CDR3 regions. Survival after dendritic cell vaccination was correlated with TCR sequencing metrics, including TIL content and tumor-blood repertoire overlap.

The immunoSEQ assay amplified TCRB CDR3 regions from roughly 2.1 micrograms of genomic DNA, or from all available DNA when less than that amount was available. The multiplex PCR employed 60 forward primers targeting TCR V beta segments and 13 reverse primers targeting J beta segments. To estimate reads per starting template, synthetic control templates were spiked into each sample at limiting dilution. The Illumina HiSeq System generated 87 bp sequencing reads. The authors' analysis ran thus. PCR and sequencing errors were removed by merging closely related sequences with a nearest neighbor algorithm. TCR overlap was defined as the percentage of unique tumor TCR beta sequences that were also found in the peripheral blood of the same patient. TCRdb took this table from immuneACCESS and kept in-frame rearrangements with V and J called. Such tables lack part of the clones; where checked against another copy, unresolved V genes explain under half of the gap, and the rest is unexplained. From that table come the V and J calls and clone size; the DNA was used to work out D and trimming. For this sample there are 65,000 to 80,000 clones; 65% to 90% appear just once. The ten largest clones capture approximately 7.9% of the sample.

Results the study describes overall, beyond this receptor: After dendritic cell vaccination, a higher estimated pretreatment TIL content predicted longer time to progression and longer overall survival. The three-group TCR overlap response model was described as speculative and requiring prospective validation. No direct relationship between TCR clonality and survival was found, suggesting that a diverse polyclonal response may matter. The cohort was small and heterogeneous, with few patients having full blood and tumor sets and even fewer initial-recurrent tumor pairs.

Selection of patients required sufficient residual fresh-frozen tumor tissue and over two years of available survival data. Molecular status otherwise varied across the glioblastoma patients, but none of them carried an isocitrate dehydrogenase mutation. PBMC were collected before vaccination, two weeks after the third vaccination, and at tumor progression if tumor progression occurred. Genomic DNA was extracted with the Qiagen DNeasy Blood extraction Kit. V is trimmed back by 4 bases and J by 2 bases, and the junction contains 3 bases that no gene match accounts for. Reading the germline V gene gives CDR1 SGHDT and CDR2 YYEEEE. Taken from cysteine to phenylalanine, the CDR3 has 14 residues. Left in the record is the CDR3 DNA by itself, 42 bases read in frame from the first base. For this clone: Its antigen is unknown. No much larger clonotype is one base removed from it; base qualities were not supplied.

Recombination connected TRBV5-6 to TRBJ1-3; 7 nucleotides in the junction match TRBD1. The sample in question was blood, obtained before dendritic cell vaccination. This clonotype was sampled from a human donor with glioblastoma. The nucleotide sequence reads as follows: TGTGCCAGCAGCGCCAGGGGGGCTGGAAACACCATATATTTT. Its amino acids are CASSARGAGNTIYF.